The TCR beta chain described here comes from a study of shared clonotypes between healthy human individuals. Per the germline V gene, CDR1 is MNHEY and CDR2 is SVGAGI. V was pared by 2 bases and J by 9 bases, with 20 bases between. The CDR3 has 16 residues. Using immunoSEQ multiplex PCR, the repertoire was profiled, and TCRdb retains in-frame clones only, with some absent. The sample shows roughly 700,000 clones, 74% of them seen only once. Specimen: memory CD4+ T cells sorted from blood. Described subset: CD45RA-negative fraction. This chain links TRBV6-5 with TRBJ2-1, with D tentatively TRBD2 (5 bases). The sequence came from a woman in her thirties in good health. Written as DNA, the CDR3 is TGTGCCAGCAGTTACGGGGAGTTCCCCTCCTACGGTGAGCAGTTCTTC. This sequence encodes CASSYGEFPSYGEQFF.